The sequence of this T cell receptor beta chain was determined in a study of CD8 T cells in Susac syndrome (dated by TCRdb to the late 2010s). With respect to the entire study: Repertoire sequencing was used to test whether CD8+ T cell activation and differentiation in Susac syndrome was antigen driven. The paper's findings and limits, for the study overall: The number of individuals in the TCR sequencing and HLA analysis was recognized as being relatively small.

RNA was extracted using the RNeasy kit, and roughly 0.45 to 1 microgram was reverse transcribed with random hexamers. TCR beta CDR3 regions were amplified with the immunoSEQ multiplex PCR assay covering 54 Vbeta and 13 Jbeta segments. PCR amplification bias was corrected by using a synthetic template baseline for primer optimization and computational correction. As for how the authors treated the data: Reads were annotated to V, D and J genes per IMGT and analyzed with immunoSEQ Analyzer, keeping only productive sequences. Clonality was calculated as one minus the Shannon entropy normalized by log2 of the number of productive unique sequences. For each patient and control, public and private clones were evaluated within the 100 most prevalent clones. Clones were defined as Susac-specific when absent from the healthy and MS cohorts, from over 950 published viral clones and from other ImmuneACCESS disease sequences. Using fastp trimming at Q25 and MiXCR clonotype assembly, TCRdb reanalyzed the public sequencing data and kept in-frame beta chains. Rows with one shared CDR3 protein collapse into an entry with the most common genes and DNA. It is TCRdb's table, rather than the study itself, that gives the V and J calls and clone size. For this sample there are 110,000 or so distinct CDR3 sequences; 94% appear just once. Of the sample, about 0.098% is held by the ten largest clones.

A remark on this clonotype: It lacks a known antigen. No base quality information exists; no much larger clone differs at one position.

Peripheral blood CD8+ and CD4+ T cells from healthy donors, Susac syndrome patients and multiple sclerosis patients were profiled by high-throughput TCR beta sequencing. The healthy donors served as controls matched for age and sex. Bulk CD8+ and CD4+ T cells were purified magnetically by negative isolation, whereas CD8+ TEMRA cells were enriched by FACS. Blood was collected in EDTA tubes and processed within 24 hours, with PBMCs isolated through density gradient centrifugation. PBMCs intended for TCR sequencing were cryopreserved in liquid nitrogen and thawed later in a water bath at 37 degrees C. Purity of sorted or isolated CD4+, CD8+ and CD8+ TEMRA cells was at least 90%. This TCR was sampled from a human donor in good health. Material for sequencing was CD4+ T cells from PBMCs.

The encoded CDR3 is CASSLPGTSGRRETQYF. The sequence in DNA is TGTGCCAGCAGCTTACCCGGGACTAGCGGGAGAAGGGAGACCCAGTACTTC. The chain employs TRBV7-9 and TRBJ2-5, with 14 bases matching TRBD2. V is trimmed back by 2 bases and J by 5 bases, and the junction contains 7 bases that no gene match accounts for. Including the terminal cysteine and phenylalanine, the CDR3 comprises 17 residues. The CDR3 DNA has 51 bases and is translated from base 1. The germline V gene (reference sequence) gives CDR1 as SEHNR and CDR2 as FQNEAQ.